The 24 T cell receptor beta chains reported below all come from one sample, sequenced in a study of shared clonotypes between healthy human individuals. Measured with immunoSEQ multiplex PCR; TCRdb has only the in-frame clones, and not every one. Among 150,000 to 200,000 clones listed, 66% were seen once. The sequenced material came from memory CD4+ T cells sorted from blood. The subset: CD45RA-negative fraction. These receptors all come from a man aged 25 to 40 in good health.

The V call is TRBV5-1, the J call TRBJ2-1, with 10 bases that match TRBD2. Germline V gene lookup returns CDR1 SGHRS and CDR2 YFSETQ. The CDR3 sequence is 18 residues long. Trimming at V came to 1 base and at J to 0 bases, leaving 7 bases not matched to a gene. In nucleotides, the CDR3 is TGCGCCAGCAGCTTGACTAGCGGGGCCGAGAGCTCCTACAATGAGCAGTTCTTC. Residues: CASSLTSGAESSYNEQFF. Filled out from reference TRBV5-1 and TRBJ2-1, the complete variable domain reads KAGVTQTPRYLIKTRGQQVTLSCSPISGHRSVSWYQQTPGQGLQFLFEYFSETQRNKGNFPGRFSGRQFSNSRSEMNVSTLELGDSALYLCASSLTSGAESSYNEQFFGPGTRLTVL.

The chain is built from TRBV5-1 and TRBJ2-3; D is ambiguous. In germline, CDR1 is SGHRS, CDR2 YFSETQ. Trimming pared 3 bases from V and 2 bases from J, leaving 7 bases between. The CDR3 spans 13 residues. CDR3 residues: CASSSSNTDTQYF. The CDR3 DNA sequence: TGCGCCAGCAGCTCTTCAAACACAGATACGCAGTATTTT.

The CDR3 reads CSVEAWRTSVRDRWAQETQYF. For the CDR3, the DNA is TGCAGCGTTGAAGCATGGAGGACTAGCGTCCGGGATCGGTGGGCCCAAGAGACCCAGTACTTC. This chain connects TRBV29-1 to TRBJ2-5, with 9 positions matching TRBD2. With 1 base clipped from V and 1 base from J, the junction kept 22 bases outside the gene matches. This CDR3 contains 21 residues. In germline, CDR1 is SQVTM, CDR2 ANQGSEA.

In its sample, this clone was seen many times. The rearrangement links TRBV28 to TRBJ1-5; D perhaps matches TRBD1 (5 bases). The length of the CDR3 is 15 residues. Germline-derived CDR1 and CDR2 are MDHEN and SYDVKM. Trimming removed 5 bases from V and 7 bases from J, with 18 bases in between. The CDR3 DNA follows: TGTGCCAGCAGTCCAGGGATGGCAGGGAACCAGCCCCAGCATTTT. Translated, it gives CASSPGMAGNQPQHF.

The V gene is TRBV9, the J gene TRBJ2-3; D gene ambiguous. Germline CDR1 is SGDLS and CDR2 is YYNGEE. The CDR3 runs to 15 residues. The V end lost 0 bases, the J end lost 6 bases, and 14 bases lay between the germline ends. The CDR3 is CASSVGGIGADTQYF. CDR3 coding DNA: TGTGCCAGCAGCGTAGGTGGGATAGGTGCGGATACGCAGTATTTT.

The chain recombines TRBV9 with TRBJ2-7; 8 bases align to TRBD1. This CDR3 contains 15 residues. With V trimmed by 4 bases and J by 6 bases, 12 bases remained unmatched. Germline V gene sequence: CDR1 SGDLS, CDR2 YYNGEE. CDR3 region: CASSPQGAVISEQYF. In nucleotides, the CDR3 is TGTGCCAGCAGCCCCCAGGGGGCCGTGATTAGCGAGCAGTACTTC. Full variable domain (outside the CDR3, taken from reference TRBV9 and TRBJ2-7): DSGVTQTPKHLITATGQRVTLRCSPRSGDLSVYWYQQSLDQGLQFLIQYYNGEERAKGNILERFSAQQFPDLHSELNLSSLELGDSALYFCASSPQGAVISEQYFGPGTRLTVT.

This clone occurred once. V gene TRBV28 combines with J gene TRBJ2-3, with D possibly TRBD1 on 6 matching bases. This CDR3 contains 14 residues. Trimming left V 9 bases short and J 0 bases short, with 13 bases between. Germline CDR1 and CDR2: MDHEN and SYDVKM. The CDR3: CARRGSTSTDTQYF. DNA of the CDR3: TGTGCCAGGAGGGGGTCGACCAGCACAGATACGCAGTATTTT. Looking up the rest from reference TRBV28 and TRBJ2-3 gives the full variable domain: DVKVTQSSRYLVKRTGEKVFLECVQDMDHENMFWYRQDPGLGLRLIYFSYDVKMKEKGDIPEGYSVSREKKERFSLILESASTNQTSMYLCARRGSTSTDTQYFGPGTRLTVL.

V and J are TRBV5-1 and TRBJ2-7, with TRBD1 as a possible D gene (5 bases). V dropped 0 bases and J dropped 7 bases, with 8 bases sitting between them. The CDR3 is 12 amino acids. Per germline, CDR1 SGHRS and CDR2 YFSETQ. The CDR3 is CASSLEGVEQYF. The CDR3 DNA is TGCGCCAGCAGCTTGGAAGGGGTTGAGCAGTACTTC.

This chain links TRBV2 with TRBJ1-2; 10 bases fit TRBD1. Germline lookup yields CDR1 SNHLY and CDR2 FYNNEI. The ends lost 6 bases at V and 8 bases at J; junction bases unmatched: 6. CDR3 length: 13 amino acids. The CDR3 DNA follows: TGTGCCAGCAGCGGGACAGGGGACAGGGGCTACACCTTC. This translates into CASSGTGDRGYTF.

The CDR3 nucleotides read TGTGCCAGCAGTACCAGGGAAACAGATACGCAGTATTTT. The encoded protein is CASSTRETDTQYF. The J gene is TRBJ2-3, the V gene TRBV2, with a weak D call TRBD1 (5 bases). The CDR3 is 13 residues long. V lost 5 bases to trimming and J lost 3 bases, with 9 bases between them. Looked up from germline, CDR1 is SNHLY and CDR2 is FYNNEI.

V usage is TRBV5-6 and J usage is TRBJ2-7; D not resolved. Per the germline V gene, CDR1 is SGHDT and CDR2 is YYEEEE. The CDR3 length is 11 residues. V lost 0 bases and J 6 bases, leaving 4 bases between the germline ends. The CDR3 nucleotides are TGTGCCAGCAGCTTGGCTCGCGAGCAGTACTTC. Protein: CASSLAREQYF.

The count of this clone is one. The chain recombines TRBV5-1 with TRBJ2-7; D gene ambiguous. Germline lookup yields CDR1 SGHRS and CDR2 YFSETQ. The CDR3 runs to 14 residues. The V and J ends lost 2 bases and 2 bases respectively, with 11 bases between them. CDR3 sequence: CASSFDVSPYEQYF. In DNA form, the CDR3 reads TGCGCCAGCAGCTTCGACGTCTCCCCCTACGAGCAGTACTTC.

This rearrangement joins TRBV11-3 to TRBJ2-5, with D perhaps TRBD1 (5 bases). CDR1 and CDR2 from the germline V gene are SGHNT and YENEEA. Trimming cost V 2 bases and J 0 bases, with 13 bases left between them. CDR3 size: 16 residues. The CDR3 coding sequence is TGTGCCAGCAGCTTAACTGCCAGGGCGTACCAAGAGACCCAGTACTTC. Amino acid sequence: CASSLTARAYQETQYF.

The chain couples TRBV29-1 to TRBJ2-5; tentatively, D is TRBD2 (5 bases). V shed 5 bases and J shed 1 base, with 23 bases lying between them. The CDR3 runs 17 residues. From germline, CDR1 is SQVTM and CDR2 ANQGSEA. The CDR3 DNA reads TGCAGCGTTAGTGGAAATCTAGCTTCGACCACCCAAGAGACCCAGTACTTC. It specifies CSVSGNLASTTQETQYF.

This chain links TRBV11-3 with TRBJ2-3; D is possibly TRBD1 or TRBD2 (5 bases each). This CDR3 has 15 amino acids. Germline loops: CDR1 SGHNT, CDR2 YENEEA. V was pared by 5 bases and J by 2 bases, with 14 bases between. The CDR3 sequence: CASSPGTQNTDTQYF. The CDR3 DNA reads as TGTGCCAGCAGCCCCGGGACCCAGAACACAGATACGCAGTATTTT. The variable domain in full, with the rest retrieved from reference TRBV11-3 and TRBJ2-3, is EAGVVQSPRYKIIEKKQPVAFWCNPISGHNTLYWYLQNLGQGPELLIRYENEEAVDDSQLPKDRFSAERLKGVDSTLKIQPAELGDSAVYLCASSPGTQNTDTQYFGPGTRLTVL.

This clone appeared a few times. The gene calls are TRBV11-3 and TRBJ2-5; perhaps TRBD2 as D (6 bases). V shed 5 bases and J shed 5 bases, with 18 bases lying between them. The CDR3 is 15 residues long. Germline CDR1 is SGHNT and CDR2 is YENEEA. The CDR3 here is CASSPAGAPGETQYF. CDR3 in DNA: TGTGCCAGCAGCCCAGCGGGCGCGCCAGGGGAGACCCAGTACTTC.

In this sample, this clone turned up once. The V and J genes are TRBV29-1 and TRBJ2-5; possible D gene TRBD2, 6 bases. From germline, CDR1 is SQVTM and CDR2 ANQGSEA. The CDR3 is 13 residues long. V was trimmed by 7 bases and J by 5 bases, leaving 17 bases between them. The CDR3 nucleotides read TGCAGCGCTGCGGGGCTAAGGGCGGAGACCCAGTACTTC. Amino acid sequence: CSAAGLRAETQYF.

The V gene is TRBV7-3, the J gene TRBJ1-1; 9 positions agree with TRBD1. This CDR3 region has 13 residues. The junction had 3 bases not matched to a gene; V was cut back by 5 bases and J by 5 bases. CDR1 is SGHTA and CDR2 is FQGTGA in the germline V gene. The CDR3 region has the DNA TGTGCCAGCAGCGGCGGACAGGGGACTGAAGCTTTCTTT. Its protein is CASSGGQGTEAFF.

This chain connects TRBV7-2 to TRBJ2-3, with D unresolved. The V end lost 7 bases, the J end lost 0 bases, and 11 bases lay between the germline ends. CDR3 length: 14 residues. Germline V gene data show CDR1 as SGHTA and CDR2 as FQGNSA. The CDR3 DNA reads as TGTGCCAGCAATAACGGCCCTAGCACAGATACGCAGTATTTT. Translation gives CASNNGPSTDTQYF.

The V and J genes are TRBV5-6 and TRBJ2-5, with D possibly being TRBD2 (6 bases). The CDR3 is 14 residues long. V lost 4 bases and J 7 bases, leaving 17 bases between the germline ends. Germline lookup yields CDR1 SGHDT and CDR2 YYEEEE. The CDR3 loop reads CASSRGTVGATQYF. DNA of the CDR3: TGTGCCAGCAGCCGCGGGACTGTAGGGGCGACCCAGTACTTC. The full variable domain, in which reference TRBV5-6 and TRBJ2-5 provide the parts outside the CDR3, is DAGVTQSPTHLIKTRGQQVTLRCSPKSGHDTVSWYQQALGQGPQFIFQYYEEEERQRGNFPDRFSGHQFPNYSSELNVNALLLGDSALYLCASSRGTVGATQYFGPGTRLLVL.

The V gene is TRBV6-1, the J gene TRBJ1-5; D is possibly TRBD1 (5 bases). Germline V CDR1 and CDR2: MNHNS, SASEGT. This CDR3 is built from 15 residues. V lost 4 bases and J lost 3, with 13 bases in between. The CDR3 DNA reads as TGTGCCAGCAGTGCGGCAGGGAATCCCAATCAGCCCCAGCATTTT. Amino acids: CASSAAGNPNQPQHF.

This clone was counted a few times. The chain is built from TRBV5-1 and TRBJ1-2; D ambiguous. The germline V gene encodes CDR1 SGHRS and CDR2 YFSETQ. Deletions cut 1 base from V and 5 bases from J, with 9 bases between. The CDR3 sequence is 13 residues long. CDR3 sequence reads: CASSLSPLYGYTF. CDR3 in DNA: TGCGCCAGCAGCTTGTCTCCTCTATATGGCTACACCTTC.

The V call is TRBV5-1, the J call TRBJ2-3, with 8 bases lining up with TRBD2. The CDR3 has 15 amino acids. Germline CDR1 is SGHRS and CDR2 is YFSETQ. Trimming removed 0 bases from V and 0 bases from J; junction bases left unmatched: 0. The CDR3 sequence is CASSLAGGSTDTQYF. CDR3 coding DNA: TGCGCCAGCAGCTTGGCGGGGGGGAGCACAGATACGCAGTATTTT.

The chain has TRBV29-1 and TRBJ2-2; 9 bases map to TRBD1. CDR3 size: 14 residues. Germline V gives CDR1 SQVTM, CDR2 ANQGSEA. Trimming cost V 4 bases and J 6 bases; bases outside gene matches: 6. As DNA, the CDR3 is TGCAGCGTTGCCACAGGGGGCTGGGCCGGGGAGCTGTTTTTT. It is translated as CSVATGGWAGELFF.